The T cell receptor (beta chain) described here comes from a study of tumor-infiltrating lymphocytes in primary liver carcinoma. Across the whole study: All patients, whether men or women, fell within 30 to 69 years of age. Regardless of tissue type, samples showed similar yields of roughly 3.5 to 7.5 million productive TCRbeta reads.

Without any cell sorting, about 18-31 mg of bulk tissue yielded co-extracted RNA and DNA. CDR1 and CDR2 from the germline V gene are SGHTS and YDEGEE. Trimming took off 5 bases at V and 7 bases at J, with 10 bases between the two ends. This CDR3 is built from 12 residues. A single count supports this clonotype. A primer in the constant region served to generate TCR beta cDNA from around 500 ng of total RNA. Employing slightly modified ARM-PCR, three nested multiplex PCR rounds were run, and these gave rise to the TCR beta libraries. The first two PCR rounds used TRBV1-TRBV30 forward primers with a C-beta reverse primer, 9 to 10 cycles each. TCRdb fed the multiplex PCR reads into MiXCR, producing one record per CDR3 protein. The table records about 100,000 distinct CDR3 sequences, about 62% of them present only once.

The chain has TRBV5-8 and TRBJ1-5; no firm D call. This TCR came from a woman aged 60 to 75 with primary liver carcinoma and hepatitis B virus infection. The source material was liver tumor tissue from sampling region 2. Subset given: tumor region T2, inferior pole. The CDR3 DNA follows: TGTGCCAGCAGTCTGACTTTGCAGCCCCAGCATTTT. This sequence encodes CASSLTLQPQHF.